These 4 T cell receptor beta chains were sequenced from one sample in a study of cytomegalovirus exposure and HLA in healthy donors. Primers for the PCR totalled 60 Vbeta and 13 Jbeta. Here immunoSEQ multiplex PCR was the method, and the copy in TCRdb shows in-frame clones only, minus some. The sample includes 100,000 to 120,000 clones, 76% of them seen just once. Sequenced input: PBMCs. These receptors were collected from a man aged 25 to 40 in good health and CMV-seropositive.

V and J are TRBV9 and TRBJ2-1; 13 bases align to TRBD2. There are 14 residues in the CDR3. Germline V gives CDR1 SGDLS, CDR2 YYNGEE. V shed 4 bases, J shed 8 bases, and the junction held 3 bases outside the gene matches. Written as DNA, the CDR3 is TGTGCCAGCAGCCCGGGGACTAGCGGGGATGAGCAGTTCTTC. Its protein product is CASSPGTSGDEQFF.

There are a few counts of this clone. The chain links TRBV5-1 to TRBJ2-5; 13 positions agree with TRBD2. The V gene's germline CDR1 is SGHRS and CDR2 YFSETQ. J lost 1 base, V lost 4 bases, and 4 bases had no gene match. CDR3 size: 16 residues. CDR3 nucleotides: TGCGCCAGCAGCCACGGGACTAGCGGGGCCCAAGAGACCCAGTACTTC. This codes for CASSHGTSGAQETQYF.

The J gene is TRBJ1-6, the V gene TRBV2, with TRBD1 identical over 8 bases. The trim removed 2 bases at V and 9 bases at J, leaving 12 bases unmatched. Germline V gene sequence: CDR1 SNHLY, CDR2 FYNNEI. The CDR3 has 17 amino acids. DNA for the CDR3: TGTGCCAGCAGTGAAAGGACAGGCACCCAGGGGGCTTCACCCCTCCACTTT. It encodes CASSERTGTQGASPLHF.

Comments on this clone: An end of the junction differs from the germline gene, which may be a read error. V gene TRBV2 combines with J gene TRBJ2-5; 7 bases agree with TRBD1. The CDR3 is made up of 10 amino acids. Germline V gene lookup returns CDR1 SNHLY and CDR2 FYNNEI. In DNA form, the CDR3 reads TGTGCCAGCAGTGGGACAGGAATGGACTTC. This gives the protein CASSGTGMDF.